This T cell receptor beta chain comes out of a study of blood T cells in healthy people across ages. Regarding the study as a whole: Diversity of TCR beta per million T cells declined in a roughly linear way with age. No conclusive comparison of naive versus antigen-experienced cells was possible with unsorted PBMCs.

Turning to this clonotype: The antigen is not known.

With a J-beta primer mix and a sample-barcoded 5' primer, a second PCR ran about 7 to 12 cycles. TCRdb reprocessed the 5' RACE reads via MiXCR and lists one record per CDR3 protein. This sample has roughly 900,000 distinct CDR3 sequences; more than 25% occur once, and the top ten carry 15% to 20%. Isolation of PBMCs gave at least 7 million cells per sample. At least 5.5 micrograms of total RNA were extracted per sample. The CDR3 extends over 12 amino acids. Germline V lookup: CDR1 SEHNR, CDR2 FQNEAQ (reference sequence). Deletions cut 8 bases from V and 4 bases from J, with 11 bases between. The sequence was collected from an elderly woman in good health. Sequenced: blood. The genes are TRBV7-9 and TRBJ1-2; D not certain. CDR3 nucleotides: TGTGCCAGCCCTTTGGAGGGCTATGGCTACACCTTC. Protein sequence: CASPLEGYGYTF.